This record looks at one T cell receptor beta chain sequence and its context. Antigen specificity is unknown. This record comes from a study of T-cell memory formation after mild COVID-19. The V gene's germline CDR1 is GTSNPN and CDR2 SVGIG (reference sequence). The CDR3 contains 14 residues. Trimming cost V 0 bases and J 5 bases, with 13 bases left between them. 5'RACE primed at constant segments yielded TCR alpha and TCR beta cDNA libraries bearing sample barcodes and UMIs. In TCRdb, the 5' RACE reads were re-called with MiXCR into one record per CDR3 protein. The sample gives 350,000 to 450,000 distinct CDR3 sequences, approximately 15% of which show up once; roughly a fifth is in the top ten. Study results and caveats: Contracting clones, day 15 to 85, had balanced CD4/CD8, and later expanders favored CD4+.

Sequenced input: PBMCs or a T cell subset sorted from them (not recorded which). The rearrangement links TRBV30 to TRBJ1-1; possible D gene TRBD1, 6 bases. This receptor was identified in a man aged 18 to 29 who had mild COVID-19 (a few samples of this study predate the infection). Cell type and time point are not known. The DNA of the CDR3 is TGTGCCTGGAGTGTAGGGGGTGCAACAACTGAAGCTTTCTTT. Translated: CAWSVGGATTEAFF.